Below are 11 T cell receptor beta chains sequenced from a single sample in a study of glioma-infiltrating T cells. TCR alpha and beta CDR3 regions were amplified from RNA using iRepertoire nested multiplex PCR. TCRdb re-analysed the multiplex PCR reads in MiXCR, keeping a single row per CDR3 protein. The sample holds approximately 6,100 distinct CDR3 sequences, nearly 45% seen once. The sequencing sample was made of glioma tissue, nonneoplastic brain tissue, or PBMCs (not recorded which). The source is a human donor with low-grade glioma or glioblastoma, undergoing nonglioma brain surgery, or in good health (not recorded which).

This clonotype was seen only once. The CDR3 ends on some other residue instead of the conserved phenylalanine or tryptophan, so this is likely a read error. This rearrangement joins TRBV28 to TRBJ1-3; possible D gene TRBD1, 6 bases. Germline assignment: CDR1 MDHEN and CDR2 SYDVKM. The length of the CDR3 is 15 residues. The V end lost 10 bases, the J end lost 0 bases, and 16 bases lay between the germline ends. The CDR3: CATEDSLASGNTIYS. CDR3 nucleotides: TGTGCCACTGAGGACAGCCTCGCCTCTGGAAACACCATATATTCT.

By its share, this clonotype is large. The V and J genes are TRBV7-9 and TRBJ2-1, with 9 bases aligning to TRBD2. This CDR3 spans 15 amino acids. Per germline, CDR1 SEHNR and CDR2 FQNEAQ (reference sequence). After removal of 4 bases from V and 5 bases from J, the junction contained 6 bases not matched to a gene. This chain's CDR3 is CASSSGSGSHNEQFF. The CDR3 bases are TGTGCCAGCAGCTCAGGTAGCGGGAGTCACAATGAGCAGTTCTTC.

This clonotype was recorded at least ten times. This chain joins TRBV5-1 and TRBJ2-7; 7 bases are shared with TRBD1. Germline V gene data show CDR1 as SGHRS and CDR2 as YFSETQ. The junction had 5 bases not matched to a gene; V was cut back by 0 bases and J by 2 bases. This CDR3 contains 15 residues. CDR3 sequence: CASSLDGQETYEQYF. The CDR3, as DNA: TGCGCCAGCAGCTTGGACGGACAGGAGACCTACGAGCAGTACTTC. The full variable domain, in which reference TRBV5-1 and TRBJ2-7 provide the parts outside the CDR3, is KAGVTQTPRYLIKTRGQQVTLSCSPISGHRSVSWYQQTPGQGLQFLFEYFSETQRNKGNFPGRFSGRQFSNSRSEMNVSTLELGDSALYLCASSLDGQETYEQYFGPGTRLTVT.

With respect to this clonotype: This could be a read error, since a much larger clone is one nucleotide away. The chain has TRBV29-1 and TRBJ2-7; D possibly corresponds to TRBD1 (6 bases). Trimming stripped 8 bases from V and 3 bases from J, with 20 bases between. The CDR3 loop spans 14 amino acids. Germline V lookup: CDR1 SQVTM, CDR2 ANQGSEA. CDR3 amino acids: CSYIEGAGVYEQYF. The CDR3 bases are TGCAGCTACATCGAGGGTGCAGGGGTCTACGAGCAGTACTTC.

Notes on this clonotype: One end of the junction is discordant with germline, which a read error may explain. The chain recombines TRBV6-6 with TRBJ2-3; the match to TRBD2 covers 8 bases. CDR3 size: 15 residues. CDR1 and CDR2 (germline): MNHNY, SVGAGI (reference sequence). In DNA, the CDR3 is TGTGCCAGCGGAAGGCGGGGGGTAAGCAAAGATACGCAGTATTTT. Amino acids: CASGRRGVSKDTQYF.

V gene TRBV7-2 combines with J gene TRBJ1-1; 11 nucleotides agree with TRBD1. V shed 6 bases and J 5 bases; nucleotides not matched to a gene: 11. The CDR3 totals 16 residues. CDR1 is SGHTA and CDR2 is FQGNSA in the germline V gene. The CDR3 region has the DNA TGTGCCAGCAGTTCCGGGACAGGGGGAGGGAAAACTGAAGCTTTCTTT. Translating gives CASSSGTGGGKTEAFF.

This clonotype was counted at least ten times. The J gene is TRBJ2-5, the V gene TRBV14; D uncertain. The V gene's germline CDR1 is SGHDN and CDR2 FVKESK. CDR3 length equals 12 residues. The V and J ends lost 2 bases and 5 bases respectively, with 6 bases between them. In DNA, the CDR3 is TGTGCCAGCAGCCAAATTGCTGAGACCCAGTACTTC. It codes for CASSQIAETQYF.

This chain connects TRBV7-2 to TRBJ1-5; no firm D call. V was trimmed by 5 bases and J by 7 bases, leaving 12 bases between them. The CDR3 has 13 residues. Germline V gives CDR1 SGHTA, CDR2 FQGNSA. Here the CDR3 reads CASSLPAGQPQHF. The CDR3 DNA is TGTGCCAGCAGCCTCCCGGCTGGACAGCCCCAGCATTTT.

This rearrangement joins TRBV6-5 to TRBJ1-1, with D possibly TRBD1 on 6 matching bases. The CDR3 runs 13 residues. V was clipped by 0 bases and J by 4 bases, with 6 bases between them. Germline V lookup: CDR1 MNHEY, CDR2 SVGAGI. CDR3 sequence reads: CASSYSDSTEAFF. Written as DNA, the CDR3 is TGTGCCAGCAGTTACTCGGACAGCACTGAAGCTTTCTTT.

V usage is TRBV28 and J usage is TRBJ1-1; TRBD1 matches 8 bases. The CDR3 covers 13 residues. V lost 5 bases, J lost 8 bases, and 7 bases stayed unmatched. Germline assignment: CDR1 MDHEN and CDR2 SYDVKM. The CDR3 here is CASSIGQGAEAFF. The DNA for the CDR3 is TGTGCCAGCAGTATCGGACAGGGAGCCGAAGCTTTCTTT.

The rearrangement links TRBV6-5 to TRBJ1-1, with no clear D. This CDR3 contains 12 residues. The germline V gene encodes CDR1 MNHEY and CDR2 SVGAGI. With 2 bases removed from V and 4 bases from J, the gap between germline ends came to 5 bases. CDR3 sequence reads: CASSYGFTEAFF. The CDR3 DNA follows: TGTGCCAGCAGTTACGGGTTCACTGAAGCTTTCTTT.